This T cell receptor beta chain was captured by sequencing in a study of blood T cell repertoires in COVID-19. On the study more broadly: Nucleic acid was either cDNA or gDNA, and it came from T cells, B-cell-depleted T cells, or PBMCs.

Only in-frame clones appear in the TCRdb table, and some are missing; sequencing was by immunoSEQ multiplex PCR. Of tens of thousands of clones listed, under 90% were seen once; the top ten hold around 0.4%. Germline V gene lookup returns CDR1 SEHNR and CDR2 FQNEAQ (reference sequence). The V gene lost 4 bases and the J gene lost 3 bases, with 16 bases spanning the gap. The CDR3 extends over 15 amino acids. The J gene is TRBJ2-7, the V gene TRBV7-9, with D possibly matching TRBD2 (5 bases). The sequenced sample consisted of peripheral blood. The TCR sequence derives from a human donor in a cohort sampled during active COVID-19. CDR3 DNA sequence: TGTGCCAGCAGCTCTGATCTACTGGCGGGCTACGAGCAGTACTTC. Encoded protein: CASSSDLLAGYEQYF.